These 8 T cell receptor beta chains came from one sample sequenced in a study of T cell clonotyping in hematopoietic cell transplantation. Data came from immunoSEQ multiplex PCR; TCRdb stores just in-frame clones and leaves some out. The table includes nearly 5,500 clones, 78% detected once. Sequenced material: peripheral blood mononuclear cells, taken 30 days after allogeneic stem cell transplant. Receptor source: a male patient aged 55 to 69 who had an allogeneic stem cell transplant from an unrelated donor, so the T cells may come from the graft donor. Some clones in this sample may be carry-over from other donors' samples.

This chain joins TRBV5-4 and TRBJ2-3, with TRBD2 matching 7 bases. V shed 0 bases, J shed 6 bases, and the junction held 16 bases outside the gene matches. The CDR3 length is 18 residues. CDR1 SGHNT and CDR2 YYREEE come from the germline V gene (reference sequence). As DNA, the CDR3 is TGTGCCAGCAGCTTGGCCGGTGCGGGGCGACGGGGGGTGGATACGCAGTATTTT. The encoded protein is CASSLAGAGRRGVDTQYF.

The rearrangement links TRBV13 to TRBJ2-7; TRBD1 might be the D (6 bases). The germline V gene has CDR1 PRHDT and CDR2 FYEKMQ (reference sequence). This CDR3 contains 15 residues. V lost 5 bases and J lost 1, with 15 bases in between. Here the CDR3 DNA reads TGTGCCAGCAGCCCGTGGGCCGACAGGTCCTACGAGCAGTACTTC. Amino acids: CASSPWADRSYEQYF.

The chain uses TRBV5-1 and TRBJ1-2, with 7 bases aligning to TRBD1. The CDR3 is 14 amino acids. Germline V gives CDR1 SGHRS, CDR2 YFSETQ. V shed 4 bases and J 8 bases; nucleotides not matched to a gene: 11. This CDR3 is CASSRGGLGRGYTF. Here the CDR3 DNA reads TGCGCCAGCAGCCGAGGGGGCCTGGGCCGAGGCTACACCTTC.

The chain joins TRBV7-2 to TRBJ2-7; weak D call: TRBD2 (7 bases). The CDR3 sequence is 14 residues long. V was pared by 6 bases and J by 6 bases, with 18 bases between. Germline loops: CDR1 SGHTA, CDR2 FQGNSA. CDR3 in DNA: TGTGCCAGCAGTGTAGGGGGGGGCCGAGGCGAGCAGTACTTC. Its protein is CASSVGGGRGEQYF.

The rearrangement joins TRBV12-5 to TRBJ2-7; a weak D match, TRBD1 (7 bases). This CDR3 spans 16 amino acids. The germline V gene has CDR1 LGHNT and CDR2 FRNRAP. The V end was cut by 0 bases, the J end by 4 bases, with 16 bases between. CDR3 loop: CASGLVVGRGRYEQYF. Written as DNA, the CDR3 is TGTGCTAGTGGTTTGGTAGTCGGCAGGGGGAGGTACGAGCAGTACTTC.

The chain recombines TRBV4-1 with TRBJ1-2; D remains ambiguous. Germline V gene sequence: CDR1 MGHRA, CDR2 YSYEKL. The CDR3 loop spans 15 amino acids. Trimming removed 0 bases from V and 3 bases from J, with 11 bases in between. CDR3 bases: TGCGCCAGCAGCCAAGATGTTATAGGCCACTATGGCTACACCTTC. It yields the protein CASSQDVIGHYGYTF.

This chain links TRBV29-1 with TRBJ1-2, with TRBD1 matching 7 bases. In germline, CDR1 is SQVTM, CDR2 ANQGSEA. The CDR3 length is 12 residues. The junction had 2 bases not matched to a gene; V was cut back by 3 bases and J by 4 bases. This CDR3 is CSVDRGFYGYTF. The CDR3 nucleotides read TGCAGCGTTGACAGGGGGTTCTATGGCTACACCTTC.

J is TRBJ2-7 and V is TRBV5-1, with 7 positions matching TRBD1. CDR1 is SGHRS, CDR2 YFSETQ, per germline. The CDR3 length is 15 residues. V dropped 0 bases and J dropped 1; count of bases not matched to a gene: 4. CDR3 nucleotides: TGCGCCAGCAGCTTGGAGGGGGCTATATCCTACGAGCAGTACTTC. This sequence encodes CASSLEGAISYEQYF.